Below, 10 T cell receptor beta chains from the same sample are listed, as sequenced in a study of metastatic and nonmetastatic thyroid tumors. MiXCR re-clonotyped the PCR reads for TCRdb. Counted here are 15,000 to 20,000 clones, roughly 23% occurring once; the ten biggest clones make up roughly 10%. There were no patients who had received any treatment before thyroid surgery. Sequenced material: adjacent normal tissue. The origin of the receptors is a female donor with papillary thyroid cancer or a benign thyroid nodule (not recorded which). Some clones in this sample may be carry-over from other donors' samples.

CDR3 sequence reads: CASSLLSNYGYTF. In nucleotides, the CDR3 is TGTGCCAGCAGTTTGTTGAGCAATTATGGCTACACCTTC. The chain couples TRBV28 to TRBJ1-2; D is unresolved. This CDR3 has 13 residues. The V and J ends lost 3 bases and 5 bases respectively, with 10 bases between them. CDR1 and CDR2 (germline): MDHEN, SYDVKM.

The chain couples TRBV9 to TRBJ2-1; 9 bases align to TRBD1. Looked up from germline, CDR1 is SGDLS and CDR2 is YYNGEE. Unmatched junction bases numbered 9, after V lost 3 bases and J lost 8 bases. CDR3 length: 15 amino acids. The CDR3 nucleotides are TGTGCCAGCAGCGGGGGACAGGGAGCGTTAGATGAGCAGTTCTTC. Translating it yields CASSGGQGALDEQFF.

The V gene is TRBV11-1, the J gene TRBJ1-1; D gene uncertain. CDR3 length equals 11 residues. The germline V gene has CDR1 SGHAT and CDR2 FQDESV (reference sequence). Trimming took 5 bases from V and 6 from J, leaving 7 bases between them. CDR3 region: CASSRGAEAFF. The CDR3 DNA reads TGTGCCAGCAGCCGAGGCGCTGAAGCTTTCTTT. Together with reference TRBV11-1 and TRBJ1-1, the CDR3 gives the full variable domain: EAEVAQSPRYKITEKSQAVAFWCDPISGHATLYWYRQILGQGPELLVQFQDESVVDDSQLPKDRFSAERLKGVDSTLKIQPAELGDSAMYLCASSRGAEAFFGQGTRLTVV.

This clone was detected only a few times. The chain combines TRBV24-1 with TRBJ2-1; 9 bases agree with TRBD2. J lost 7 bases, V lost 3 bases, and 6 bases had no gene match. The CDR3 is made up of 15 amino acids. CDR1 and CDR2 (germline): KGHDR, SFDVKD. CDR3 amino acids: CATSDRREGRNEQFF. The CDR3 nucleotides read TGTGCCACCAGTGATCGGCGGGAGGGCCGAAATGAGCAGTTCTTC.

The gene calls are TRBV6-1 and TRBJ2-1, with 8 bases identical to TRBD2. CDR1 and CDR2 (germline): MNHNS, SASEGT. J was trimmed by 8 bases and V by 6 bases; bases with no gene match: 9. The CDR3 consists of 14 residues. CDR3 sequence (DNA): TGTGCCAGCAGCCCCGGGACTAGAAGATATGAGCAGTTCTTC. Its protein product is CASSPGTRRYEQFF.

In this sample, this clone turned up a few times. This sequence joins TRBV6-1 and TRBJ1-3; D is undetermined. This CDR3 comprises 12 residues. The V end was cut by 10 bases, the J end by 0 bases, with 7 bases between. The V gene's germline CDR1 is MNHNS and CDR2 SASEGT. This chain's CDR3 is CATKSSGNTIYF. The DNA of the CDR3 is TGTGCCACTAAGAGCTCTGGAAACACCATATATTTT.

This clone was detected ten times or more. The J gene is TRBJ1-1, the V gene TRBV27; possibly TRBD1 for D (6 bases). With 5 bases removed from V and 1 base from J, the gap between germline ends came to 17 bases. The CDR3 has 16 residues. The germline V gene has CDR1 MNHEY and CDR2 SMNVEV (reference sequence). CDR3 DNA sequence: TGTGCCAGCAGTAGGGGACACACCTCGGCGAACACTGAAGCTTTCTTT. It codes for CASSRGHTSANTEAFF.

The CDR3 loop reads CASSEWVGGYSNQPQHF. CDR3 DNA: TGTGCCAGCAGTGAATGGGTGGGCGGGTATAGCAATCAGCCCCAGCATTTT. J is TRBJ1-5 and V is TRBV6-1; D ambiguous. The length of the CDR3 is 17 residues. The germline V gene has CDR1 MNHNS and CDR2 SASEGT. The V end lost 2 bases, the J end lost 0 bases, and 14 bases lay between the germline ends.

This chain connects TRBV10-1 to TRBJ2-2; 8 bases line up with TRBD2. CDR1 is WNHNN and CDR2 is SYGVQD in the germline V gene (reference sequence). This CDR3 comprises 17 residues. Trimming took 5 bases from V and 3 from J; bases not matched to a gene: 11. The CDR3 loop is CASSRSSGRLHTGELFF. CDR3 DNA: TGCGCCAGCAGTAGGTCGAGCGGGAGACTCCACACCGGGGAGCTGTTTTTT.

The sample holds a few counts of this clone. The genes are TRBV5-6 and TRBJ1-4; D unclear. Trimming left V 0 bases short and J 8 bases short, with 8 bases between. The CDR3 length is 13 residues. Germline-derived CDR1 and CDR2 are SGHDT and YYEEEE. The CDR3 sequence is CASSLASGEKLFF. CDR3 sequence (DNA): TGTGCCAGCAGCTTGGCTTCTGGGGAAAAACTGTTTTTT.